The clone carrying this T cell receptor beta chain has a handful of counts. The table came from immunoSEQ multiplex PCR; TCRdb's copy has only in-frame clones and leaves some out. There are about 200,000 clones in the sample; roughly 90% occur only once, and approximately 8% lies in the top ten. Germline assignment: CDR1 LGHDT and CDR2 YNNKEL (reference sequence). J gave up 7 bases and V 3 bases, and 8 bases lay outside the gene matches. The CDR3 consists of 14 residues. These data are taken from a study of blood T cell repertoires in COVID-19. This TCR was recovered from a woman aged 18-29 years who had recovered from COVID-19. The V and J genes are TRBV3-1 (or the pseudogene TRBV3-2) and TRBJ1-2, with 7 bases identical to TRBD1. Specimen: PBMCs or T cells enriched from blood (not recorded which). The CDR3 sequence: CASSHGQEVSGYTF. The DNA for the CDR3 is TGTGCCAGCAGCCACGGACAGGAAGTGAGTGGCTACACCTTC.